Below are 17 T cell receptor beta chains sequenced from a single sample in a study of CD8+ T cells in alopecia areata (dated by TCRdb to 2017 to 2018). Library method: the immunoSEQ multiplex PCR assay. To provide template for TCR sequencing, every sample had RNA extracted and reverse transcribed into cDNA. Sourced from immuneACCESS, this table was stored by TCRdb with only in-frame sequences that have V and J called. A share of the clones is absent; for the studies checked, an unresolved V gene accounts for under half, and the remainder has no known explanation. The sample table holds approximately 210,000 clones, of which around three fifths were seen once. The biggest ten clones account for around 4.2% of the sample. The time point label for this specimen denotes: less than five weeks on oral tofacitinib. The treatment or condition label, read with the paper, signifies: oral pan-JAK inhibitor, 5-10 mg twice daily.

The source was CD4+ T cells sorted from blood, collected at week 4, from a patient treated with tofacitinib. The receptors originated from a human donor with alopecia areata.

The rearrangement joins TRBV19 to TRBJ2-5; 8 nucleotides line up with TRBD1. The junction had 6 bases not matched to a gene; V was cut back by 4 bases and J by 2 bases. The CDR3 runs 15 residues. Germline CDR1 is LNHDA and CDR2 is SQIVND (reference sequence). The CDR3 spells CASSTGQGRQETQYF. CDR3 nucleotides: TGTGCCAGTAGTACTGGACAGGGCAGGCAAGAGACCCAGTACTTC.

Of note for this clone: The identical CDR3 is also encoded by other nucleotide sequences in the sample. V is TRBV18 and J is TRBJ2-7, with D uncertain. Germline V lookup: CDR1 KGHSH, CDR2 LQKENI. The CDR3 covers 13 residues. V lost 3 bases, J lost 0 bases, and 6 bases lay in between. The CDR3 DNA follows: TGTGCCAGCTCACCCCAGAGCTCCTACGAGCAGTACTTC. This sequence encodes CASSPQSSYEQYF. Complete variable domain (other parts from reference TRBV18 and TRBJ2-7): NAGVMQNPRHLVRRRGQEARLRCSPMKGHSHVYWYRQLPEEGLKFMVYLQKENIIDESGMPKERFSAEFPKEGPSILRIQQVVRGDSAAYFCASSPQSSYEQYFGPGTRLTVT.

In its sample, this clone was seen a few times. The chain combines TRBV7-2 with TRBJ2-4, with unresolved D. This CDR3 spans 16 amino acids. Trimming shortened V by 5 bases and J by 0 bases, and 14 bases separated the two germline ends. Germline loops: CDR1 SGHTA, CDR2 FQGNSA. CDR3 region: CASSPFPRAAKNIQYF. In nucleotides, the CDR3 is TGTGCCAGCAGCCCTTTCCCTAGGGCAGCCAAAAACATTCAGTACTTC.

V usage is TRBV4-2 and J usage is TRBJ1-2; D might be TRBD1 (6 bases). V dropped 0 bases and J dropped 2 bases, with 10 bases sitting between them. CDR1 and CDR2 (germline): LGHNA, YNFKEQ. The CDR3 is 15 amino acids. Here the CDR3 reads CASSQERGTNYGYTF. CDR3 in DNA: TGTGCCAGCAGCCAAGAAAGGGGGACGAACTATGGCTACACCTTC.

This clone was found a few times. V gene TRBV6-1 combines with J gene TRBJ2-1, with 7 bases identical to TRBD1. CDR3 size: 12 residues. Germline V gene sequence: CDR1 MNHNS, CDR2 SASEGT. Unmatched junction bases numbered 2, after V lost 6 bases and J lost 6 bases. CDR3 amino acids: CASRTGTNEQFF. The CDR3, as DNA: TGTGCCAGCAGGACAGGGACCAATGAGCAGTTCTTC.

This clone was counted once. The rearrangement joins TRBV15 to TRBJ1-6; 8 bases fit TRBD1. V dropped 0 bases and J dropped 10; count of bases not matched to a gene: 8. CDR1 and CDR2 (germline): LNHNV, YYDKDF (reference sequence). There are 16 residues in the CDR3. The CDR3 nucleotides are TGTGCCACCAGCAGAGATCAGGACAGGGTTAACTCACCCCTCCACTTT. As protein: CATSRDQDRVNSPLHF.

The V gene is TRBV11-3, the J gene TRBJ2-7, with TRBD1 as a possible D gene (6 bases). CDR3 length equals 14 residues. Trimming took off 1 base at V and 5 bases at J, with 12 bases between the two ends. Germline V gene data show CDR1 as SGHNT and CDR2 as YENEEA. The DNA of the CDR3 is TGTGCCAGCAGCTTAGCGGTCAGGGGCCACGAGCAGTACTTC. Translating it yields CASSLAVRGHEQYF.

This clone showed up just once. The chain employs TRBV19 and TRBJ2-3; D not resolved. The V gene lost 5 bases and the J gene lost 6 bases, with 15 bases spanning the gap. The CDR3 consists of 14 residues. Germline values: CDR1 LNHDA, CDR2 SQIVND (reference sequence). The CDR3 region is CASSPPRTVDTQYF. CDR3 DNA: TGTGCCAGTAGTCCCCCCCGTACGGTGGATACGCAGTATTTT.

V is TRBV5-1 and J is TRBJ2-5, with D possibly being TRBD1 or TRBD2 (6 bases each). In germline, CDR1 is SGHRS, CDR2 YFSETQ. This CDR3 has 14 residues. V lost 6 bases, J lost 2 bases, and 14 bases lay in between. The CDR3 loop reads CASTPGAGQETQYF. The CDR3 DNA reads as TGCGCCAGCACCCCGGGGGCAGGGCAAGAGACCCAGTACTTC.

This chain links TRBV11-2 with TRBJ2-1; D might be TRBD1 (5 bases). The CDR3 loop spans 14 amino acids. The germline V and J ends were trimmed by 1 base and 5 bases, with 9 bases remaining between them. Germline lookup yields CDR1 SGHAT and CDR2 FQNNGV. The CDR3 is CASSLAGIHNEQFF. CDR3 in DNA: TGTGCCAGCAGCTTAGCAGGGATCCACAATGAGCAGTTCTTC.

This sequence joins TRBV5-1 and TRBJ1-2; D possibly corresponds to TRBD1 (6 bases). Germline V gene lookup returns CDR1 SGHRS and CDR2 YFSETQ. The CDR3 covers 14 residues. V was pared by 0 bases and J by 3 bases, with 9 bases between. CDR3 in amino acids: CASSLGNRDYGYTF. In DNA form, the CDR3 reads TGCGCCAGCAGCTTGGGGAACAGGGACTATGGCTACACCTTC.

This clone occurred once. V is TRBV29-1 and J is TRBJ1-1; 9 nucleotides agree with TRBD1. This CDR3 has 12 amino acids. The ends lost 6 bases at V and 3 bases at J; junction bases unmatched: 2. Germline V gives CDR1 SQVTM, CDR2 ANQGSEA. CDR3 nucleotide sequence: TGCAGCGTGGGGACAGGGTACACTGAAGCTTTCTTT. As protein: CSVGTGYTEAFF. Combining the CDR3 with reference TRBV29-1 and TRBJ1-1 gives the whole variable domain SAVISQKPSRDICQRGTSLTIQCQVDSQVTMMFWYRQQPGQSLTLIATANQGSEATYESGFVIDKFPISRPNLTFSTLTVSNMSPEDSSIYLCSVGTGYTEAFFGQGTRLTVV.

A few counts support this clone. The chain joins TRBV9 to TRBJ2-3; D uncertain. This CDR3 comprises 12 residues. Trimming took off 3 bases at V and 2 bases at J, with 4 bases between the two ends. Germline CDR1 reads SGDLS; CDR2 reads YYNGEE. CDR3 amino acids: CASSDNTDTQYF. The CDR3 DNA reads as TGTGCCAGCAGCGATAACACAGATACGCAGTATTTT.

This sequence joins TRBV11-2 and TRBJ2-5, with TRBD2 matching 9 bases. Per germline, CDR1 SGHAT and CDR2 FQNNGV. J gave up 5 bases and V 5 bases, and 12 bases lay outside the gene matches. The CDR3 consists of 16 residues. The CDR3 loop reads CASSPAGGGARETQYF. In nucleotides, the CDR3 is TGTGCCAGCAGCCCGGCAGGCGGGGGGGCCCGGGAGACCCAGTACTTC.

There are a few counts of this clone. The V call is TRBV18, the J call TRBJ1-1, with D unclear. The CDR3 covers 14 residues. V lost 7 bases and J 0 bases, leaving 12 bases between the germline ends. From germline, CDR1 is KGHSH and CDR2 LQKENI. CDR3 nucleotide sequence: TGTGCCAGCTGGATTGCAGGCATGAACACTGAAGCTTTCTTT. It translates to CASWIAGMNTEAFF.

In this sample, this clone turned up a few times. V is TRBV11-3 and J is TRBJ2-5; 10 bases match TRBD2. The CDR3 contains 16 residues. The germline gives CDR1 SGHNT, CDR2 YENEEA. V dropped 1 base and J dropped 4; count of bases not matched to a gene: 6. The CDR3 loop reads CASSLVSLAGAETQYF. As DNA, the CDR3 is TGTGCCAGCAGCTTAGTCTCCCTAGCGGGGGCAGAGACCCAGTACTTC.

The chain combines TRBV4-2 with TRBJ2-1, with TRBD2 matching 10 bases. Germline CDR1 is LGHNA and CDR2 is YNFKEQ. After removal of 5 bases from V and 4 bases from J, the junction contained 11 bases not matched to a gene. The CDR3 contains 17 residues. The CDR3 DNA sequence: TGTGCCAGCAGCTACGAGATCGGTAGCGGGGGGTACAATGAGCAGTTCTTC. Amino acids: CASSYEIGSGGYNEQFF.